Shown below are 8 T cell receptor beta chains from a single sample sequenced in a study of CD8 T cells in Susac syndrome. RNA was extracted with the RNeasy kit, and a quantity of roughly 0.5 to 1 ug was reverse transcribed using random hexamers. MiXCR, run by TCRdb on the immunoSEQ multiplex PCR reads, gives a single entry per CDR3 protein. The profile shows roughly 86,000 distinct CDR3 sequences, approximately 96% of them singletons. The sequenced sample consisted of CD8+ T cells from PBMCs. All receptors come from a human donor with Susac syndrome.

This rearrangement joins TRBV5-1 to TRBJ2-7; D might be TRBD2 (6 bases). The CDR3 spans 16 residues. Germline CDR1 SGHRS, CDR2 YFSETQ. The V gene lost 4 bases and the J gene lost 0 bases, with 17 bases spanning the gap. For the CDR3, the DNA is TGCGCCAGCAGCCCCAACGGAGGGGCCAGCTCCTACGAGCAGTACTTC. Its protein is CASSPNGGASSYEQYF.

The chain links TRBV20-1 to TRBJ1-2; D is possibly TRBD1 (5 bases). The CDR3 is 13 amino acids. Germline CDR1 and CDR2: DFQATT and SNEGSKA (reference sequence). Deletions cut 0 bases from V and 4 bases from J, with 9 bases between. The CDR3 here is CSARDRGLYGYTF. Here the CDR3 DNA reads TGCAGTGCTAGAGATCGGGGCCTCTATGGCTACACCTTC.

The chain employs TRBV2 and TRBJ2-1; the D is unclear. V lost 6 bases and J lost 10, with 7 bases in between. This CDR3 contains 10 residues. Germline-derived CDR1 and CDR2 are SNHLY and FYNNEI. The CDR3 is CASSRVEQFF. Here the CDR3 DNA reads TGTGCCAGCAGCAGAGTCGAGCAGTTCTTC. The full variable domain, completed using reference TRBV2 and TRBJ2-1, is EPEVTQTPSHQVTQMGQEVILRCVPISNHLYFYWYRQILGQKVEFLVSFYNNEISEKSEIFDDQFSVERPDGSNFTLKIRSTKLEDSAMYFCASSRVEQFFGPGTRLTVL.

This chain links TRBV20-1 with TRBJ1-1, with TRBD1 matching 7 bases. This CDR3 is 13 amino acids long. From germline, CDR1 is DFQATT and CDR2 SNEGSKA (reference sequence). V trimming: 5 bases; J trimming: 4 bases; junction bases outside the gene matches: 7. This CDR3 is CSASTGMGTEAFF. Written as DNA, the CDR3 is TGCAGTGCTTCGACAGGGATGGGCACTGAAGCTTTCTTT.

The chain carries TRBV20-1 and TRBJ2-5; D is perhaps TRBD1 (6 bases). The ends were cut back, 3 bases at V and 1 base at J, with 15 bases in the middle. The V gene's germline CDR1 is DFQATT and CDR2 SNEGSKA (reference sequence). This CDR3 is built from 15 residues. CDR3 DNA sequence: TGCAGTGCTAGTTCGGACAGCCGTACCCAAGAGACCCAGTACTTC. This gives the protein CSASSDSRTQETQYF.

The J gene is TRBJ2-6, the V gene TRBV7-9, with D possibly matching TRBD1 (7 bases). CDR3 size: 18 residues. CDR1 is SEHNR and CDR2 is FQNEAQ in the germline V gene (reference sequence). V shed 1 base and J shed 0 bases, with 13 bases lying between them. CDR3 nucleotides: TGTGCCAGCAGCTTAGGCGCAGGGGGAGGCTCTGGGGCCAACGTCCTGACTTTC. Its translation is CASSLGAGGGSGANVLTF.

This clonotype was picked up one time. The chain uses TRBV4-3 and TRBJ2-7; 7 bases line up with TRBD1. Per the germline V gene, CDR1 is LGHNA and CDR2 is YSLEER. V lost 4 bases and J lost 7; bases outside the gene matches: 4. CDR3 length: 12 residues. The CDR3 region is CASSPGGTEQYF. Here the CDR3 DNA reads TGCGCCAGCAGCCCAGGGGGAACTGAGCAGTACTTC.

CDR3 nucleotides: TGTGCCAGCAGTTTATCCCCCCCCCAGCCCCTCCACTTT. This sequence encodes CASSLSPPQPLHF. The chain combines TRBV27 with TRBJ1-6; D call uncertain. This CDR3 contains 13 residues. Looked up from germline, CDR1 is MNHEY and CDR2 is SMNVEV (reference sequence). The V end lost 0 bases, the J end lost 13 bases, and 10 bases lay between the germline ends.